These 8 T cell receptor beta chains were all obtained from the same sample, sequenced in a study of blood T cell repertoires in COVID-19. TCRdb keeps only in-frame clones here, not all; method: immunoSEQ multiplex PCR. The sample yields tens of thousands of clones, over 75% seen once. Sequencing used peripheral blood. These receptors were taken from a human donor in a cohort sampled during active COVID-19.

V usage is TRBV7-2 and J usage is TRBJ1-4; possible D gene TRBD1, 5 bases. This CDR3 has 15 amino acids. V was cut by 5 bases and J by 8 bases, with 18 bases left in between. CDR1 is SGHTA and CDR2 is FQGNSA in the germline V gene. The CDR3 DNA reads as TGTGCCAGCAGCCCCTATGGCGGGGGAGGGGAAAAACTGTTTTTT. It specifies CASSPYGGGGEKLFF.

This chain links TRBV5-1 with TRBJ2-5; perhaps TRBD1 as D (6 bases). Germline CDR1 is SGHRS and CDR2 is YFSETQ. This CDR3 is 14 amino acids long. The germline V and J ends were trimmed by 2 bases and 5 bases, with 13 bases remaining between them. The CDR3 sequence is CASSFPGAGETQYF. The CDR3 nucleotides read TGCGCCAGCAGCTTCCCAGGGGCCGGGGAGACCCAGTACTTC.

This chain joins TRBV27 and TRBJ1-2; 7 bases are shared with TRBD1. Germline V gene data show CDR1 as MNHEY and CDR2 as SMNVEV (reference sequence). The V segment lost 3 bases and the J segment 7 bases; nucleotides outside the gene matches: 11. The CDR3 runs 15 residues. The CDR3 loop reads CASSFQTGTPGGYTF. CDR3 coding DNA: TGTGCCAGCAGTTTCCAGACAGGGACACCCGGTGGCTACACCTTC.

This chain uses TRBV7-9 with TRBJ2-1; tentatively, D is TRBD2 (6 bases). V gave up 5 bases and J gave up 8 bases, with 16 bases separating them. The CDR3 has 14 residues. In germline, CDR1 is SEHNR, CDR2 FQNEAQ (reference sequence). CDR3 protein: CASSELANSDEQFF. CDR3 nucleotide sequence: TGTGCCAGCAGCGAACTAGCAAATTCCGATGAGCAGTTCTTC.

CDR3 nucleotide sequence: TGTGCCAGCAGCCGTGCGGGGGGTACAGATACGCAGTATTTT. Translated, it gives CASSRAGGTDTQYF. The chain has TRBV7-9 and TRBJ2-3, with 8 positions matching TRBD2. This CDR3 is built from 14 residues. The ends lost 5 bases at V and 3 bases at J; junction bases unmatched: 4. CDR1 SEHNR and CDR2 FQNEAQ come from the germline V gene (reference sequence). Complete variable domain (other parts from reference TRBV7-9 and TRBJ2-3): DTGVSQNPRHKITKRGQNVTFRCDPISEHNRLYWYRQTLGQGPEFLTYFQNEAQLEKSRLLSDRFSAERPKGSFSTLEIQRTEQGDSAMYLCASSRAGGTDTQYFGPGTRLTVL.

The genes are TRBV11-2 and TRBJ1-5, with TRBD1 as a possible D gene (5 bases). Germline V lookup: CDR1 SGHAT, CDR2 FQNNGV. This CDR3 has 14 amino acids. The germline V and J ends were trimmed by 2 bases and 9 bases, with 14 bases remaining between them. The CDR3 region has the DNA TGTGCCAGCAGCTTAATCGGGGGGAGAGGGCCCCAGCATTTT. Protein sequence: CASSLIGGRGPQHF.

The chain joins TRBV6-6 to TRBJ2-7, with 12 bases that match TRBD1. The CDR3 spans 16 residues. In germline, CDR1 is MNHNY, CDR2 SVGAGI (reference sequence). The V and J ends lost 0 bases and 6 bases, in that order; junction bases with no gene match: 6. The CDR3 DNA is TGTGCCAGCAGTTACTCTACGGGACAGGGGGCGCGCGAGCAGTACTTC. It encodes CASSYSTGQGAREQYF.

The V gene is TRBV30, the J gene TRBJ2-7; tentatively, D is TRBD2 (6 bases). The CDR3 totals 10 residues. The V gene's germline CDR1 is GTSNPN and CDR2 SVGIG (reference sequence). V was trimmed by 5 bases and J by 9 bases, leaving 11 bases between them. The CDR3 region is CAWGGEVQYF. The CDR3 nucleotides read TGTGCCTGGGGAGGGGAGGTGCAGTACTTC.